This T cell receptor beta chain was sequenced during a study of CD8 T cells in Susac syndrome. Whole-study context: When blood was collected, patients with Susac syndrome were therapy-naive, were taking corticosteroids, or were receiving intravenous immunoglobulin alone. Findings of the study overall: Susac-specific public clones were found in total CD8+ and CD8+ TEMRA repertoires, numbering around 16 and five, respectively. Regarding the TCR sequencing and HLA analysis, the study admitted that a relatively small number of individuals were involved.

It was with random hexamers that roughly 0.5 to 1 ug RNA was reverse transcribed. TCRdb recomputed calls from the immunoSEQ multiplex PCR reads with MiXCR, one row per CDR3 protein. The table lists 95,000 to 150,000 distinct CDR3 sequences, 85% to 95% of them singletons. The V and J ends lost 3 bases and 9 bases respectively, with 9 bases between them. Germline CDR1 and CDR2: MNHEY and SVGAGI. CDR3 length: 13 amino acids. Notes on this clonotype: What it binds is unknown.

TEMRA cells were enriched by FACS, and CD4+ and CD8+ T cells were negatively isolated. Sequencing was performed on CD8+ T cells from PBMCs. The chain is built from TRBV6-5 and TRBJ1-6, with TRBD1 as a possible D gene (5 bases). The origin of this receptor is a human donor with Susac syndrome. The CDR3 protein is CASSYEGRSPLHF. CDR3 nucleotides: TGTGCCAGCAGTTATGAGGGGCGTTCACCCCTCCACTTT.